These 10 T cell receptor beta chains were all obtained from the same sample, sequenced in a study of CD8+CD57+ T cells in acquired aplastic anemia. All sequencing subjects had displayed CD8+CD57+ cell expansion on flow cytometry. Genomic DNA provided the template from which TCR beta VDJ and CDR3 profiles were obtained. TCRdb processed the reads anew with MiXCR; each CDR3 protein has one entry. The sample holds 200,000 to 250,000 distinct CDR3 sequences, roughly 50% seen once. The sequenced sample consisted of sorted CD4+, CD8+, or CD8+CD57+ T cells (not recorded which) from PBMCs. The receptors originated from a human donor with aplastic anemia.

This clonotype was found many times. This chain uses TRBV15 with TRBJ1-4; D is perhaps TRBD1 (5 bases). The germline CDR1 and CDR2 sequences are LNHNV and YYDKDF (reference sequence). Trimming left V 5 bases short and J 0 bases short, with 13 bases between. This CDR3 has 16 residues. Written as DNA, the CDR3 is TGTGCCACCAGCCAGGGATCTGTTGCAACTAATGAAAAACTGTTTTTT. The encoded protein is CATSQGSVATNEKLFF.

This sequence joins TRBV29-1 and TRBJ2-5; the D is unclear. Germline V CDR1 and CDR2: SQVTM, ANQGSEA. V lost 6 bases, J lost 4 bases, and 12 bases lay in between. The CDR3 length is 12 residues. CDR3 in amino acids: CSVGRARETQYF. The CDR3 coding sequence is TGCAGCGTCGGTCGGGCGCGAGAGACCCAGTACTTC.

The genes are TRBV7-6 and TRBJ1-6, with D uncertain. The V end was cut by 2 bases, the J end by 8 bases, with 7 bases between. The length of the CDR3 is 13 residues. Per the germline V gene, CDR1 is SGHVS and CDR2 is FNYEAQ. CDR3 amino acids: CASSLQQDSPLHF. As DNA, the CDR3 is TGTGCCAGCAGCTTACAGCAGGATTCACCCCTCCACTTT.

Of note for this clonotype: A much larger clone differs from this one at a single base, so this may be a read error. Without the conserved terminal phenylalanine or tryptophan, this CDR3 likely stems from a read error. The genes are TRBV5-1 and TRBJ1-5; 8 bases align to TRBD1. CDR1 SGHRS and CDR2 YFSETQ come from the germline V gene. After removal of 0 bases from V and 3 bases from J, the junction contained 2 bases not matched to a gene. The CDR3 is 15 amino acids. Here the CDR3 reads CASSLGDRTNQPQHL. In DNA form, the CDR3 reads TGCGCCAGCAGCTTGGGGGACAGGACCAATCAGCCCCAGCATCTT.

The V call is TRBV19, the J call TRBJ1-2, with 9 positions matching TRBD1. CDR1 is LNHDA and CDR2 is SQIVND in the germline V gene (reference sequence). This CDR3 has 14 residues. With V trimmed by 1 base and J by 5 bases, 2 bases remained unmatched. The CDR3: CASSIVGTGYGYTF. The CDR3, as DNA: TGTGCCAGTAGTATAGTGGGGACAGGGTATGGCTACACCTTC.

The J gene is TRBJ2-7, the V gene TRBV20-1; 12 bases fit TRBD2. The CDR3 loop spans 14 amino acids. Germline CDR1 is DFQATT and CDR2 is SNEGSKA (reference sequence). V gave up 6 bases and J gave up 4 bases; unmatched junction bases: 7. CDR3 residues: CSASWTSGAYEQYF. The CDR3 DNA is TGCAGTGCGAGCTGGACTAGCGGGGCGTACGAGCAGTACTTC.

The chain has TRBV6-5 and TRBJ2-2, with 12 bases lining up with TRBD1. The CDR3 has 14 amino acids. The germline gives CDR1 MNHEY, CDR2 SVGAGI. The ends lost 2 bases at V and 12 bases at J; junction bases unmatched: 4. The CDR3 reads CASSYGTGGGQLFF. DNA of the CDR3: TGTGCCAGCAGTTACGGGACAGGGGGCGGTCAGCTGTTTTTT.

The V call is TRBV11-2, the J call TRBJ1-1; no firm D call. Germline V gives CDR1 SGHAT, CDR2 FQNNGV. Trimming cost V 5 bases and J 9 bases, with 10 bases left between them. The CDR3 runs 11 residues. CDR3 region: CASSPSRQAFF. CDR3 coding DNA: TGTGCCAGCAGCCCGAGCAGACAAGCTTTCTTT.

The CDR3 is CSARDQGARTQYF. DNA of the CDR3: TGCAGTGCTAGAGATCAAGGGGCTCGAACCCAGTACTTC. V and J are TRBV20-1 and TRBJ2-5; TRBD1 might be the D (5 bases). V shed 0 bases and J shed 8 bases, with 13 bases lying between them. The CDR3 length is 13 residues. CDR1 DFQATT and CDR2 SNEGSKA come from the germline V gene (reference sequence).

This chain joins TRBV9 and TRBJ2-5; D may correspond to TRBD1 or TRBD2 (5 bases each). The germline gives CDR1 SGDLS, CDR2 YYNGEE. V dropped 3 bases and J dropped 5 bases, with 14 bases sitting between them. This CDR3 region has 14 residues. The CDR3, as DNA: TGTGCCAGCAGCGCCTTGGGGGTGTGGGAGACCCAGTACTTC. The encoded protein is CASSALGVWETQYF.